The clone carrying this T cell receptor (beta chain) was seen a few times. Its antigen is unidentified. The CDR3 runs to 12 residues. CDR1 is KGHSH and CDR2 is LQKENI in the germline V gene. The V end was cut by 2 bases, the J end by 9 bases, with 8 bases between. The whole isolated RNA underwent reverse transcription, so sequencing captured expressed TCRB transcripts. Sequencing was performed with immunoSEQ multiplex PCR; in TCRdb, only in-frame clones are kept and a portion is missing. This sample has some 200,000 clones, with around 15% found just once. The sample comes from a study of beta chain features in type 1 diabetes. Study observations and caveats: Patients with Type 1 diabetes showed moderately but significantly shorter TCRB CDR3s in all four CD4+ subsets. Lower insertion and higher deletion counts appeared at VDJ junctions in type 1 diabetes patients. Cells expressing TCR highly could be over-represented by cDNA sequencing.

This receptor was obtained from a man aged 25 to 40 with type 1 diabetes. Sequenced input: naive CD4+ T cells from blood. This chain uses TRBV18 with TRBJ2-1; D gene ambiguous. CDR3 loop: CASSPGMGEQFF. In DNA, the CDR3 is TGTGCCAGCTCACCAGGGATGGGTGAGCAGTTCTTC.